This T cell receptor beta chain was identified in a study of T cell changes during pregnancy in multiple sclerosis. V gave up 9 bases and J gave up 8 bases; unmatched junction bases: 13. The CDR3 contains 14 residues. CDR1 is SNHLY, CDR2 FYNNEI, per germline. Profiling relied on immunoSEQ multiplex PCR, and the TCRdb table lists in-frame clones only, not all of them. The data show tens of thousands of clones, with around 93% seen just once and around 0.89% held by the top ten. V and J are TRBV2 and TRBJ1-2; 9 bases match TRBD1. The sample consisted of peripheral blood, taken after pregnancy. The receptor was isolated from a female donor with multiple sclerosis, enrolled in a pregnancy study. In nucleotides, the CDR3 is TGTGCCAGGCGTCCCGGGACAGGGACGGGAGGCTACACCTTC. Its protein is CARRPGTGTGGYTF.